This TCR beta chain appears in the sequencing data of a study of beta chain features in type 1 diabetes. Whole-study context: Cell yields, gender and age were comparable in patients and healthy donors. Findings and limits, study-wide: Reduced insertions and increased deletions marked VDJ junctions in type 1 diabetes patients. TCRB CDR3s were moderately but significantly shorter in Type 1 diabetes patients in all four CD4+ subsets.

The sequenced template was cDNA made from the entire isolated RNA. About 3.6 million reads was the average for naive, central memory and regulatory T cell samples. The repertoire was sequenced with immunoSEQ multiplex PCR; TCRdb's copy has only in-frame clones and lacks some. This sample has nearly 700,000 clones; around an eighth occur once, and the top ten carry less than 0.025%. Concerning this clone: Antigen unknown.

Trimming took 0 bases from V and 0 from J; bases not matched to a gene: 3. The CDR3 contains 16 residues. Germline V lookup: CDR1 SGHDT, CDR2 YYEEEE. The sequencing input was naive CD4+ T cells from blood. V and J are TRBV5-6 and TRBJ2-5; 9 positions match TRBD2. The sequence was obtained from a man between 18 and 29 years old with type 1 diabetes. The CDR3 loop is CASSLGPSGDQETQYF. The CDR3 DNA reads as TGTGCCAGCAGCTTGGGGCCTAGCGGGGACCAAGAGACCCAGTACTTC.